Listed below are T cell receptor beta chains from one sample, sequenced in a study of T cell changes during pregnancy in multiple sclerosis. Profiled with immunoSEQ multiplex PCR; TCRdb holds only in-frame clones, not every one. Among tens of thousands of clones listed, about 89% were seen once. Source: CD4+ T cells from peripheral blood mononuclear cells, taken in the first trimester of pregnancy. These receptors all come from a female donor with multiple sclerosis, enrolled in a pregnancy study. Each CDR3 is given with its conserved first and last residue. A D gene is named only where the DNA matches it firmly. A clone size is listed for some rows: how often the clone was seen (once, few, many), or a class if it is expanded.

j_call v_call clone_size d_call cdr3_nt cdr3_aa
TRBJ2-5 TRBV2 . . TGTGCCAGCCTAGGGACATTTTTTCAAGAGACCCAGTACTTC CASLGTFFQETQYF
TRBJ1-5 TRBV10-2 . . TGCGCCAGCAGTGAGTGGCAGGGAATTAGGCAGCCCCAGCATTTT CASSEWQGIRQPQHF
TRBJ2-7 TRBV10-3 . . TGTGCCATCAGTGAGCCAGGGAAGACAGGGAGCGGGTACGAGCAGTACTTC CAISEPGKTGSGYEQYF
TRBJ1-5 TRBV19 . TRBD1 TGTGCCACCTCGGGGACAGGGGGAAATCAGCCCCAGCATTTT CATSGTGGNQPQHF
TRBJ2-5 TRBV5-1 . TRBD2 TGCGCCAGCAGCTTGGTTAGCGGGAGGGGAGAGACCCAGTACTTC CASSLVSGRGETQYF
TRBJ1-5 TRBV27 . TRBD1 TGTGCCAGCAGTTACGGGACAGAGAGGACCCAGCATTTT CASSYGTERTQHF
TRBJ2-1 TRBV18 . . TGTGCCAGCTCACCACGTGCTGACACCGAGCAGTTCTTC CASSPRADTEQFF
TRBJ2-7 TRBV12-2 . . TGTGCAAGTCGCCCCGCTCCCTGGGACAGGGTACACGGGTCCTACGAGCAGTACTTC CASRPAPWDRVHGSYEQYF
TRBJ2-7 TRBV30 . . TGTGCCGGGGAGGCTAAGACCTCCTACGAGCAGTACTTC CAGEAKTSYEQYF
TRBJ1-5 TRBV19 . TRBD1 TGTGCCAGTAAAAGGACAGGGTCGTCCGGTCAGCCCCAGCATTTT CASKRTGSSGQPQHF
TRBJ2-2 TRBV6-5 . . TGTGCCAACCGCCACAGGGTTTTGGCCGGGGAGCTGTTTTTT CANRHRVLAGELFF
TRBJ2-7 TRBV13 . TRBD2 TGTGCCAGCAGCCCCCGGCAGACTAGCGGGAGCGTCGACGAGCAGTACTTC CASSPRQTSGSVDEQYF
TRBJ2-6 TRBV7-9 . TRBD1 TGTGCCAGCAGCTTGACAGGGGCTGGGGCCAACGTCCTGACTTTC CASSLTGAGANVLTF
TRBJ1-5 TRBV15 . TRBD1 TGTGCCACCAGCAGAGAGTCAGGGGGGAATCAGCCCCAGCATTTT CATSRESGGNQPQHF
TRBJ1-5 TRBV7-2 . TRBD1 TGTGCCAGCAGCTTAGTCGCCGGGACAGGGGGCAATCAGCCCCAGCATTTT CASSLVAGTGGNQPQHF
TRBJ2-1 TRBV5-4 . . TGTGCCAGCAGCTTCATAGCTTACAATGAGCAGTTCTTC CASSFIAYNEQFF
TRBJ2-7 TRBV7-6 once TRBD1 TGTGCCAGCAGCTTAGCAGGACAGGGGGTAGACGAGCAGTACTTC CASSLAGQGVDEQYF
TRBJ2-1 TRBV27 . . TGTGCCAGCAGTCCTAGTCCCCATGAGCAGTTCTTC CASSPSPHEQFF
TRBJ2-5 TRBV2 . TRBD2 TGTGCCAGCAGTGAGGAAGCGGGAGGGAGGGCGACCCAGTACTTC CASSEEAGGRATQYF
TRBJ1-1 TRBV5-1 . . TGCGCCAGCAGGAGTTCTATTTTTGAGGGAAGCACTGAAGCTTTCTTT CASRSSIFEGSTEAFF
TRBJ2-1 TRBV6-5 . TRBD1 TGTGCCAGCAGCCGCTCCCGACAGGGTAACAATGAGCAGTTCTTC CASSRSRQGNNEQFF
TRBJ1-4 TRBV28 . . TGTGCCATCCAGGGTAGTCGGACTAATGAAAAACTGTTTTTT CAIQGSRTNEKLFF
TRBJ2-2 TRBV6-1 . . TGTGCCAGCATGAGGGGGTCGGACACCGGGGAGCTGTTTTTT CASMRGSDTGELFF
TRBJ2-1 TRBV15 . TRBD1 TGTGCCACCAGCAGAGACTCTAGCCTAAGCCGAGGACAGGGGACCTACAATGAGCAGTTCTTC CATSRDSSLSRGQGTYNEQFF
TRBJ2-1 TRBV12-5 once TRBD1 TGTGCTAGTGCCTCACAGGGGGCGTCAGGTGAGCAGTTCTTC CASASQGASGEQFF
TRBJ2-3 TRBV4-1 . . TGCGCCAGCAGCCCCTCCGTCGAGACTACCTTCACAGATACGCAGTATTTT CASSPSVETTFTDTQYF
TRBJ2-3 TRBV18 . . TGTGCCAGCTCAAACGTGGGGGGTCCGTCAGATACGCAGTATTTT CASSNVGGPSDTQYF
TRBJ2-5 TRBV7-2 . TRBD2 TGTGCCAGCAGCTCCGGACTAGCGGGAGGGGGAGAGACCCAGTACTTC CASSSGLAGGGETQYF
TRBJ2-7 TRBV29-1 few TRBD1 TGCAGCGTTGAAGTGGTCCCGGGGACAGGGAAGGGGCTACGAGTGCAGTACTTC CSVEVVPGTGKGLRVQYF
TRBJ1-2 TRBV2 . . TGTGCCAGCAGAAGGACAGATCTTTCCTATGGCTACACCTTC CASRRTDLSYGYTF
TRBJ1-2 TRBV5-4 few TRBD1 TGTGCCAGCAGCTTGGAAACACAGGGGAATTATGGCTACACCTTC CASSLETQGNYGYTF
TRBJ1-1 TRBV5-1 . TRBD1 TGCGCCAGTGTAGCCGGGACAGGAAGCCTTGAAGCTTTCTTT CASVAGTGSLEAFF
TRBJ1-4 TRBV4-3 . TRBD1 TGCGCCAGCAGCCAAGGGGGAACAGGGGCTGAAAAACTGTTTTTT CASSQGGTGAEKLFF
TRBJ1-2 TRBV27 . TRBD1 TGTGCCAGCAGTTTGACAGGGAGTCACTATGGCTACACCTTC CASSLTGSHYGYTF
TRBJ2-2 TRBV6-6 . TRBD1 TGTGCCAGCATCAGGACAGGGTTGACGGCCGGGGAGCTGTTTTTT CASIRTGLTAGELFF
TRBJ1-1 TRBV28 . TRBD1 TGTGCCAGCAGACCGGGACAGGCCAACACTGAAGCTTTCTTT CASRPGQANTEAFF
TRBJ2-1 TRBV19 . . TGTGCCAGTAGTGCGGGAAGTTTTAATGAGCAGTTCTTC CASSAGSFNEQFF
TRBJ2-7 TRBV6-5 . TRBD2 TGTGCCAGCAGCTCCGGACTAGCCCCAACCTACGAGCAGTACTTC CASSSGLAPTYEQYF
TRBJ1-1 TRBV6-5 . TRBD1 TGTGCCAGCAGTGCAAGACAGGGGCGATGGACTGAAGCTTTCTTT CASSARQGRWTEAFF
TRBJ2-3 TRBV9 . TRBD1 TGTGCCAGCAGCGTCTTGGGGACAGCTGGCACAGATACGCAGTATTTT CASSVLGTAGTDTQYF
TRBJ2-1 TRBV2 . TRBD2 TGTGCCAGCAGTGAAGGGAGCGGGAGTATCACCTACAATGAGCAGTTCTTC CASSEGSGSITYNEQFF
TRBJ2-1 TRBV19 . TRBD2 TGTGCCAGTAGCCAGACGTATGATATTAGCGGGAGTCACGACAATGAGCAGTTCTTC CASSQTYDISGSHDNEQFF